Following are 27 T cell receptor beta chains from one sample sequenced in a study of cytomegalovirus exposure and HLA in healthy donors. Some clones are missing from TCRdb's copy, which holds only in-frame ones; the method was immunoSEQ multiplex PCR. The repertoire holds 160,000 or so clones, with approximately 90% as singletons. The specimen was PBMCs. The receptors stem from a man between 18 and 29 years old in good health and CMV-seronegative.

For this clone: Additional DNA sequences in this sample encode the identical CDR3. The genes are TRBV5-6 and TRBJ2-5, with D perhaps matching TRBD2 (6 bases). The germline V gene has CDR1 SGHDT and CDR2 YYEEEE. The CDR3 is 14 amino acids. With 1 base removed from V and 5 bases from J, the gap between germline ends came to 12 bases. CDR3 bases: TGTGCCAGCAGCTTGTCAGCGGGCGTGGAGACCCAGTACTTC. Encoded protein: CASSLSAGVETQYF.

The rearrangement links TRBV7-9 to TRBJ1-1; the D gene is possibly TRBD1 (5 bases). CDR3 length equals 15 residues. Germline V CDR1 and CDR2: SEHNR, FQNEAQ (reference sequence). The V gene lost 1 base and the J gene lost 2 bases, with 11 bases spanning the gap. The CDR3 DNA reads TGTGCCAGCAGCTTAGGTTGGGGGGACAACACTGAAGCTTTCTTT. Its translation is CASSLGWGDNTEAFF.

The chain carries TRBV5-1 and TRBJ2-5, with D hard to call. Germline CDR1 reads SGHRS; CDR2 reads YFSETQ. V was trimmed by 6 bases and J by 3 bases, leaving 18 bases between them. The CDR3 is 15 residues long. CDR3 sequence reads: CASKLEESHKETQYF. CDR3 in DNA: TGCGCCAGCAAACTTGAGGAATCACATAAAGAGACCCAGTACTTC.

This CDR3 is CAWKGDGFAEAFF. The CDR3 DNA reads TGTGCCTGGAAGGGGGATGGGTTCGCTGAAGCTTTCTTT. This chain joins TRBV30 and TRBJ1-1, with D possibly TRBD1 on 6 matching bases. This CDR3 comprises 13 residues. Per the germline V gene, CDR1 is GTSNPN and CDR2 is SVGIG (reference sequence). Trimming left V 4 bases short and J 6 bases short, with 15 bases between.

The chain uses TRBV5-1 and TRBJ2-2; 9 bases are shared with TRBD2. J gave up 2 bases and V 6 bases, and 5 bases lay outside the gene matches. The CDR3 spans 15 residues. Germline CDR1 reads SGHRS; CDR2 reads YFSETQ. The CDR3 region has the DNA TGCGCCAGCATCCTTAGCGGGGGAAACACCGGGGAGCTGTTTTTT. It is translated as CASILSGGNTGELFF.

The chain joins TRBV6-5 to TRBJ1-3, with TRBD1 identical over 7 bases. The junction had 5 bases not matched to a gene; V was cut back by 5 bases and J by 7 bases. The CDR3 spans 13 residues. In germline, CDR1 is MNHEY, CDR2 SVGAGI. CDR3 sequence: CASSGTGVNTIYF. CDR3 bases: TGTGCCAGCAGTGGCACAGGGGTGAACACCATATATTTT.

V usage is TRBV19 and J usage is TRBJ1-2; 8 nucleotides line up with TRBD1. V trimming: 3 bases; J trimming: 6 bases; junction bases outside the gene matches: 9. The CDR3 covers 15 residues. CDR1 and CDR2 from the germline V gene are LNHDA and SQIVND (reference sequence). CDR3 bases: TGTGCCAGTAGTATCGGAGACAGGGGTTTGGATGGCTACACCTTC. This sequence encodes CASSIGDRGLDGYTF.

The V and J genes are TRBV27 and TRBJ1-1; D remains unclear. The V end lost 3 bases, the J end lost 5 bases, and 13 bases lay between the germline ends. CDR3 length equals 14 residues. Per germline, CDR1 MNHEY and CDR2 SMNVEV (reference sequence). In DNA form, the CDR3 reads TGTGCCAGCAGTTTGATCCTCCACAGAACTGAAGCTTTCTTT. This sequence encodes CASSLILHRTEAFF.

About this clone: At the DNA level, this CDR3 is encoded by other sequences in the same sample as well. The gene calls are TRBV29-1 and TRBJ2-7; tentative D call: TRBD1 (5 bases). V lost 1 base and J 0 bases, leaving 10 bases between the germline ends. The germline V gene has CDR1 SQVTM and CDR2 ANQGSEA. CDR3 length: 14 amino acids. The CDR3 loop reads CSVEGQGSSYEQYF. The CDR3 nucleotides are TGCAGCGTTGAAGGTCAGGGAAGCTCCTACGAGCAGTACTTC.

V is TRBV5-1 and J is TRBJ1-6, with 8 positions matching TRBD1. Trimming removed 6 bases from V and 5 bases from J; junction bases left unmatched: 7. The germline gives CDR1 SGHRS, CDR2 YFSETQ. The CDR3 sequence is 15 residues long. This CDR3 reads CASTSTGVNNSPLHF. In DNA form, the CDR3 reads TGCGCCAGCACCTCGACAGGGGTAAATAATTCACCCCTCCACTTT.

The gene calls are TRBV5-6 and TRBJ2-5; 7 bases fit TRBD2. V lost 6 bases to trimming and J lost 3 bases; unmatched junction nucleotides: 8. Germline V CDR1 and CDR2: SGHDT, YYEEEE. The CDR3 sequence is 14 residues long. The CDR3 nucleotides are TGTGCCAGCACCCCGGGACTAACAAAAGAGACCCAGTACTTC. Translating gives CASTPGLTKETQYF. Full variable domain (remainder filled in from reference TRBV5-6 and TRBJ2-5): DAGVTQSPTHLIKTRGQQVTLRCSPKSGHDTVSWYQQALGQGPQFIFQYYEEEERQRGNFPDRFSGHQFPNYSSELNVNALLLGDSALYLCASTPGLTKETQYFGPGTRLLVL.

The rearrangement links TRBV5-6 to TRBJ2-2; D gene unclear. The CDR3 spans 11 residues. Germline V gene lookup returns CDR1 SGHDT and CDR2 YYEEEE. V lost 4 bases and J 8 bases, leaving 6 bases between the germline ends. The CDR3 is CASSVVGELFF. The CDR3 nucleotides read TGTGCCAGCAGCGTAGTGGGGGAGCTGTTTTTT.

The V gene is TRBV9, the J gene TRBJ2-3; TRBD2 matches 14 bases. V lost 0 bases and J lost 2; bases outside the gene matches: 5. CDR1 is SGDLS, CDR2 YYNGEE, per germline. The CDR3 loop spans 18 amino acids. CDR3 region: CASSVGGTSGRSTDTQYF. Written as DNA, the CDR3 is TGTGCCAGCAGCGTAGGTGGGACTAGCGGGAGATCCACAGATACGCAGTATTTT.

V usage is TRBV7-6 and J usage is TRBJ2-1; 7 positions match TRBD1. Looked up from germline, CDR1 is SGHVS and CDR2 is FNYEAQ. The ends lost 5 bases at V and 3 bases at J; junction bases unmatched: 4. CDR3 length equals 14 residues. Here the CDR3 reads CASSKTGDYNEQFF. In DNA, the CDR3 is TGTGCCAGCAGCAAAACAGGGGACTACAATGAGCAGTTCTTC.

This chain links TRBV2 with TRBJ2-6; D may be TRBD2 (6 bases). The CDR3 contains 16 residues. Germline V gene lookup returns CDR1 SNHLY and CDR2 FYNNEI. The V end was cut by 0 bases, the J end by 10 bases, with 16 bases between. The CDR3 coding sequence is TGTGCCAGCAGTGAAGCGGGAGCCCGGGAGCGGAACGTCCTGACTTTC. It is translated as CASSEAGARERNVLTF.

The chain is built from TRBV5-4 and TRBJ2-3; no clear D gene. The CDR3 is 15 residues long. From germline, CDR1 is SGHNT and CDR2 YYREEE (reference sequence). V was clipped by 4 bases and J by 5 bases, with 17 bases between them. CDR3 in amino acids: CASSQARSLGDTQYF. Written as DNA, the CDR3 is TGTGCCAGCAGCCAAGCGCGGTCGCTCGGAGATACGCAGTATTTT.

The chain combines TRBV7-2 with TRBJ2-7, with D perhaps TRBD1 (6 bases). CDR1 and CDR2 (germline): SGHTA, FQGNSA. V was clipped by 5 bases and J by 1 base, with 12 bases between them. The CDR3 runs to 14 residues. CDR3 nucleotide sequence: TGTGCCAGCAGCCTACGGGACACATCCTACGAGCAGTACGTC. As protein: CASSLRDTSYEQYV.

The V gene is TRBV28, the J gene TRBJ2-7, with TRBD1 identical over 11 bases. The CDR3 has 15 amino acids. Germline assignment: CDR1 MDHEN and CDR2 SYDVKM. The V gene end was trimmed by 1 base and the J gene end by 2 bases; junction bases not matched to a gene: 1. CDR3 sequence reads: CASSLSGQGAYEQYV. For the CDR3, the DNA is TGTGCCAGCAGTTTATCGGGACAGGGGGCCTACGAGCAGTACGTC.

This chain uses TRBV19 with TRBJ2-6; TRBD2 agrees at 12 bases. V lost 7 bases and J lost 0; bases outside the gene matches: 7. The germline V gene has CDR1 LNHDA and CDR2 SQIVND (reference sequence). The CDR3 has 18 amino acids. The CDR3 DNA is TGTGCCAGTAACCAAGGACTAGCGGGGAGCTCTGGGGCCAACGTCCTGACTTTC. Residues: CASNQGLAGSSGANVLTF.

The sample holds one count of this clone. A much larger clone differs by one base, so this may be a read error. The sample holds other DNA sequences that translate to the same CDR3. The J gene is TRBJ2-7, the V gene TRBV29-1; a possible D gene is TRBD1 (5 bases). V lost 3 bases and J lost 3, with 9 bases in between. The CDR3 length is 12 residues. Germline V gene data show CDR1 as SQVTM and CDR2 as ANQGSEA. Written as DNA, the CDR3 is TGCAGCGTTGAGTTACAGGACTACGAGCAGTACTTC. This sequence encodes CSVELQDYEQYF.

This clone was recorded a few times. V usage is TRBV6-1 and J usage is TRBJ1-2; maybe TRBD1 (6 bases). CDR1 MNHNS and CDR2 SASEGT come from the germline V gene. The CDR3 is made up of 13 amino acids. The CDR3 DNA follows: TGTGAGGTGTCAATGATACAGGGTTTTGGCTACACCTTC. Translated: CEVSMIQGFGYTF.

The chain carries TRBV29-1 and TRBJ1-2; D is unclear. With 4 bases removed from V and 3 bases from J, the gap between germline ends came to 6 bases. This CDR3 region has 11 residues. Germline CDR1 reads SQVTM; CDR2 reads ANQGSEA. In DNA form, the CDR3 reads TGCAGCGTTGCCTTCTACTATGGCTACACCTTC. The encoded protein is CSVAFYYGYTF.

DNA for the CDR3: TGTGCCACCAGCAGAGACCCGGGACAGACTCATCAGCCCCAGCATTTT. Protein product: CATSRDPGQTHQPQHF. This chain uses TRBV15 with TRBJ1-5, with 7 nucleotides matching TRBD1. Germline V gene lookup returns CDR1 LNHNV and CDR2 YYDKDF (reference sequence). The CDR3 is 16 residues long. J gave up 5 bases and V 0 bases, and 7 bases lay outside the gene matches.

The V call is TRBV30, the J call TRBJ2-1; 8 nucleotides align to TRBD2. The CDR3 extends over 14 amino acids. The V segment lost 8 bases and the J segment 5 bases; nucleotides outside the gene matches: 11. Germline V gene sequence: CDR1 GTSNPN, CDR2 SVGIG (reference sequence). The CDR3 sequence is CATGVRGVNNEQFF. The CDR3 DNA sequence: TGTGCCACTGGGGTGCGGGGGGTAAACAATGAGCAGTTCTTC.

The chain carries TRBV4-1 and TRBJ1-1; D is unresolved. The germline gives CDR1 MGHRA, CDR2 YSYEKL. The CDR3 sequence is 13 residues long. Trimming took off 2 bases at V and 3 bases at J, with 7 bases between the two ends. CDR3 DNA sequence: TGCGCCAGCAGCCAAAAGGAGGACACTGAAGCTTTCTTT. Its protein product is CASSQKEDTEAFF.

V is TRBV27 and J is TRBJ1-3, with a possible D match to TRBD1 (6 bases). This CDR3 contains 16 residues. Germline-derived CDR1 and CDR2 are MNHEY and SMNVEV (reference sequence). With 5 bases removed from V and 0 bases from J, the gap between germline ends came to 14 bases. This CDR3 is CASSLPTGISGNTIYF. For the CDR3, the DNA is TGTGCCAGCAGTCTCCCGACAGGTATCTCTGGAAACACCATATATTTT.

V is TRBV28 and J is TRBJ1-1; 12 bases are shared with TRBD1. The V gene end was trimmed by 7 bases and the J gene end by 6 bases; junction bases not matched to a gene: 9. The CDR3 is made up of 15 amino acids. Germline V lookup: CDR1 MDHEN, CDR2 SYDVKM. CDR3 sequence reads: CASIWDRGPSPEAFF. The CDR3 region has the DNA TGTGCCAGCATCTGGGACAGGGGGCCTTCCCCTGAAGCTTTCTTT.